A single sample is the source of the 3 T cell receptor beta chains below, sequenced in a study of regulatory T cells in long-lasting Graves disease. This sample's time point: persistent/refractory GD, antithyroid drugs over 5 years with positive TRAb. Making the TCR library involved RNA that had been extracted from PBMCs. Library construction for TCR beta used iRepertoire HTBI primers and Arm-PCR of CDR3 regions. MiXCR, run by TCRdb on the multiplex PCR reads, gives a single entry per CDR3 protein. In the table there are hundreds of thousands of distinct CDR3 sequences, less than 25% of which are singletons. The sequenced sample was peripheral blood mononuclear cells (PBMCs), obtained when the disease was refractory, from a patient treated with antithyroid drugs. The receptors were gathered from a female donor with Graves disease.

This clonotype has just a few counts. This chain connects TRBV5-5 to TRBJ2-7; TRBD1 matches at 10 bases. V gave up 3 bases and J gave up 6 bases; unmatched junction bases: 6. Germline CDR1 reads SGHKS; CDR2 reads YYEKEE (reference sequence). The CDR3 has 14 amino acids. The CDR3 reads CASSSDRGYLEQYF. The DNA of the CDR3 is TGTGCCAGCAGCTCGGACAGGGGGTACCTCGAGCAGTACTTC. The variable domain in full, with the rest retrieved from reference TRBV5-5 and TRBJ2-7, is DAGVTQSPTHLIKTRGQQVTLRCSPISGHKSVSWYQQVLGQGPQFIFQYYEKEERGRGNFPDRFSARQFPNYSSELNVNALLLGDSALYLCASSSDRGYLEQYFGPGTRLTVT.

This sequence joins TRBV14 and TRBJ2-2; 8 bases are shared with TRBD1. The trim removed 1 base at V and 1 base at J, leaving 5 bases unmatched. Germline V gene sequence: CDR1 SGHDN, CDR2 FVKESK. The CDR3 is made up of 17 amino acids. In DNA, the CDR3 is TGTGCCAGCAGCCAAGCTTGGACAGGGAGGAACACCGGGGAGCTGTTTTTT. It codes for CASSQAWTGRNTGELFF.

The V call is TRBV11-2, the J call TRBJ2-7; the match to TRBD2 covers 9 bases. CDR1 and CDR2 from the germline V gene are SGHAT and FQNNGV. CDR3 size: 15 residues. Losses at the gene ends were 2 bases for V and 7 bases for J; bases not matched to a gene: 9. The CDR3, as DNA: TGTGCCAGCAGCTTAAAGAGCGGGAGGTTGGTAGAGCAGTACTTC. The encoded protein is CASSLKSGRLVEQYF.